This T cell receptor (beta chain) derives from a study of identifying expanded T cells in peripheral blood (dated by TCRdb to between 2018 and 2021). General notes on the study: Technical replicates were generated by sequencing separate aliquots of the same genomic DNA pool, with four replicates compared pairwise. The study at large found these results: The binomial model flagged approximately 1.2 differentially abundant clones between technical replicates, compared with roughly 15 over about 2 weeks and 19 to 20 over around 4 weeks. The authors expected that over much longer intervals, such as months to years, biological variance in healthy repertoires might increase even further. Variance in clone template counts between two-week samples significantly increased with total template count across all healthy donors. Across all healthy-donor time intervals, the beta-binomial model significantly cut both the number of clones called differentially abundant and the false-positive rate.

The immunoSEQ Assay, which relies on bias-controlled multiplex PCR amplification of genomic DNA, was used to profile TCRbeta CDR3 regions. Concerning the study's data processing: The absolute abundance of each unique TCRbeta CDR3 region was quantified after sequences were collapsed and filtered. Differential abundance was assessed using a binomial (Fisher-equivalent) model and a beta-binomial model in which time-dependent variance fitted from healthy donors was added. Clones with fewer than 5 combined templates were excluded, and clones with Benjamini-Hochberg FDR below 0.01 were called differentially abundant. In the beta-binomial model, variance was expressed as a function of the total template count across the two samples, in the form v = (b*log(k)+a)^2. TCRdb mirrors the immuneACCESS table, restricted to in-frame sequences. Some clones are absent from its copies; in checked studies, under half trace to an unresolved V gene, and the reason for the others is unknown. The V and J calls and clone size are taken from that table; D and trimming were inferred from the DNA. A total of about 110,000 clones appear in this sample, 88% of them only once. Jointly, the top ten make up approximately 8% of the sample.

This clone was recorded only once. It lacks a known antigen. No much larger clone exists at a distance of one base, and base qualities are not known. The CDR3 measures 12 amino acids from cysteine to phenylalanine. Solely the CDR3 DNA is kept, with 36 bases framed from the first base. V gives up 4 bases and J gives up 7 bases, and the segment between their germline ends measures 10 bases. Taken from the germline V gene, the CDR1 and CDR2 loops are SGHNT and YENEEA. No immune events such as infections were documented for the healthy donors during the collection period. Healthy-donor blood repertoires served as a training cohort to calibrate time-dependent variance in a beta-binomial model of T-cell clone differential abundance. The training cohort was composed of some ten healthy donors, 3 female and 7 male. The donors were between roughly 29 and 70 years old, with an average age of about 47 years. Whole blood was collected from each healthy donor at three time points spaced two weeks apart and obtained from a commercial supplier. Genomic DNA was extracted from unsorted whole blood for immunosequencing.

Sequencing was performed on blood. The V and J genes are TRBV11-3 and TRBJ1-1, with the D gene too uncertain to name. This clonotype was sampled from a person aged 18 to 75 in good health. The bases are TGTGCCAGCAGCTCCTCGGGGTATGAAGCTTTCTTT. It translates to CASSSSGYEAFF.